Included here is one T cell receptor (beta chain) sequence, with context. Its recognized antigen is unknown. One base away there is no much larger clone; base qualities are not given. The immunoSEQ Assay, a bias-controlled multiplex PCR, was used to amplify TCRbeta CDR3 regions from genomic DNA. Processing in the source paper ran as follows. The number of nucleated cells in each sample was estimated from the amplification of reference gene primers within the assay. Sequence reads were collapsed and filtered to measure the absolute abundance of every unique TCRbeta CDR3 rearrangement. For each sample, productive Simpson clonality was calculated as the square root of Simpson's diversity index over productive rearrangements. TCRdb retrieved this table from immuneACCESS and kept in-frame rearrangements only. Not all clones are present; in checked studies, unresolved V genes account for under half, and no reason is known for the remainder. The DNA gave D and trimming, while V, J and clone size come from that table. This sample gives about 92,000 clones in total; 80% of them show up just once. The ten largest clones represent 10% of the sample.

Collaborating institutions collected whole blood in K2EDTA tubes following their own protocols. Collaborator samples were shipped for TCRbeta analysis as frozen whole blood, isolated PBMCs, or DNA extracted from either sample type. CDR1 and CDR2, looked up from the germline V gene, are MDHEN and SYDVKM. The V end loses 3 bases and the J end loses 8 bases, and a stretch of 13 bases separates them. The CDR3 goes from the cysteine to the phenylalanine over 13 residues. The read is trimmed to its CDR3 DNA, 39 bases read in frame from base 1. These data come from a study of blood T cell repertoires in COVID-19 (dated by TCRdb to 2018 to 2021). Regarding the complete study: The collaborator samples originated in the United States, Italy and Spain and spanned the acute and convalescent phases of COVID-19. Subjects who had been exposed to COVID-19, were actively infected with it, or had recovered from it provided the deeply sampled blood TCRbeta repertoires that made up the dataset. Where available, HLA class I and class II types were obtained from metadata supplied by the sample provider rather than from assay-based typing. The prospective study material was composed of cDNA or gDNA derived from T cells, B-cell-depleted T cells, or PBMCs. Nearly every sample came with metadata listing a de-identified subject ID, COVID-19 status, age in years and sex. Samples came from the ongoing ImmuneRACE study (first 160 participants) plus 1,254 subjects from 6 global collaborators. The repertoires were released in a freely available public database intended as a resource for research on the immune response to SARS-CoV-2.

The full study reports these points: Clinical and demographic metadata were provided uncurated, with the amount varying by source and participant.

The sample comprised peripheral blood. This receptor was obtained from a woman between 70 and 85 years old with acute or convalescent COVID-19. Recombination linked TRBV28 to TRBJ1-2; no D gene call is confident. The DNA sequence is TGTGCCAGCAGTTTCGTCGGGGTCGGCGGCTACACCTTC. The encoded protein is CASSFVGVGGYTF.